These T cell receptor beta chains were read from a single sample in a study of T-cell reconstitution after alpha-beta-depleted transplantation in children. TCRdb processed the PCR reads anew with MiXCR; each CDR3 protein has one entry. The profile shows a few hundred thousand distinct CDR3 sequences, about a tenth of them singletons. Sequencing used PBMCs, obtained before TCRalphabeta/CD19-depleted stem cell transplant. These receptors came from a child in the first two years of life with acute myeloid leukemia, due to receive a stem cell transplant. Both conserved end residues are part of each CDR3. Fields, in order: J gene, V gene, clone size, D gene, CDR3 DNA, CDR3 protein. A D gene is named only where the DNA matches it firmly. A row's size may be missing; if present it is once, few, many or a size class.

>TRBJ2-2|TRBV2|many|-
TGTGCCAGCAGTCCCACCGGGGAGCTGTTTTTT
CASSPTGELFF
>TRBJ2-1|TRBV20-1|many|TRBD2
TGCAGTGCTAGGCCCTTGGGACTAGCGGGATACAATGAGCAGTTCTTC
CSARPLGLAGYNEQFF
>TRBJ2-2|TRBV7-2|many|-
TGTGCCAGCAGCTCGTCGGGACCGAGCGTGTCGGACGGGGAGCTGTTTTTT
CASSSSGPSVSDGELFF
>TRBJ2-7|TRBV25-1|many|TRBD1
TGTGCCAGCAGTGAAGGACAGGGCTTTTACGAGCAGTACTTC
CASSEGQGFYEQYF
>TRBJ1-1|TRBV7-2|many|TRBD1
TGTGCCAGCAGCTTAGGTGGGGCAGGGGGCGTGAACACTGAAGCTTTCTTT
CASSLGGAGGVNTEAFF
>TRBJ2-3|TRBV5-1|few|-
TGCGCCAGCAGCCCGACCCTCGAGGGTTATACGCAGTATTTT
CASSPTLEGYTQYF
>TRBJ2-2|TRBV12-3/TRBV12-4|many|-
TGTGCCAGCAGCCGCCTCGGAGGGGACACCGGGGAGCTGTTTTTT
CASSRLGGDTGELFF
>TRBJ1-4|TRBV18|many|TRBD1
TGTGCCAGCTCACCACCGACAGGGAGGGACGCTAATGAAAAACTGTTTTTT
CASSPPTGRDANEKLFF
>TRBJ1-5|TRBV7-9|-|-
TGTACCAGCAGCTCGTCGTCAGGTCACAATCAGCCCCAGCATTTT
CTSSSSSGHNQPQHF
>TRBJ1-1|TRBV12-3/TRBV12-4|many|-
TGTGCCAGCAGTTTAGATGGGGCAGGGCACACTGAAGCTTTCTTT
CASSLDGAGHTEAFF
>TRBJ2-1|TRBV28|-|-
TGTGCCGGCCAAACCGGGACACGCGACAATGAGCAGTTCTTC
CAGQTGTRDNEQFF
>TRBJ2-5|TRBV10-2|-|TRBD2
TGCGCCAGCAGTGAGACGCGGGAGACCAAGACCCAGTACTTC
CASSETRETKTQYF
>TRBJ1-5|TRBV19|many|-
TGTGCCAGTAGTATAGATCTTCAGCCCCAGCATTTT
CASSIDLQPQHF
>TRBJ2-1|TRBV18|many|TRBD2
TGTGCCAGCTCACCTTTCACTAGCGGGACCAACAATGAGCAGTTCTTC
CASSPFTSGTNNEQFF
>TRBJ2-3|TRBV20-1|-|-
TGCAGTACCACCTTAGCAGGGGGGAGGGCCCCAGATACGCAGTATTTT
CSTTLAGGRAPDTQYF
>TRBJ2-5|TRBV20-1|many|-
TGCAGTGCTACCCGGGATTCTGAGACCCAGTACTTC
CSATRDSETQYF
>TRBJ1-1|TRBV7-2|many|-
TGTGCCAGCAGCTTAGCTCGGGGTGAAGCTTTCTTT
CASSLARGEAFF
>TRBJ2-3|TRBV7-2|-|-
TGTGCCAGCAGCCCCCGTTCGGGCCGCTGGGGCACAGATACGCAGTATTTT
CASSPRSGRWGTDTQYF
>TRBJ1-2|TRBV29-1|-|-
TGCAGCGTTGAAGAGGACATCAACTATGGCTACACCTTC
CSVEEDINYGYTF
>TRBJ2-5|TRBV20-1|many|TRBD2
TGCAGTGCTACCTTAGCGGGAGGGGGAAAAGAGACCCAGTACTTC
CSATLAGGGKETQYF
>TRBJ2-3|TRBV28|many|TRBD1
TGTGCCAGCAGTTTATTTAGGCCAGGGGGCGATGATACGCAGTATTTT
CASSLFRPGGDDTQYF
>TRBJ1-1|TRBV10-3|-|-
TGTGCCATCACCGCGACAGGGAACACTGAAGCTTTCTTT
CAITATGNTEAFF
>TRBJ2-7|TRBV11-2|once|-
TGTGCCAGCAGCTTAGTCGTAGGCGAGCAGTACTTC
CASSLVVGEQYF
>TRBJ2-3|TRBV5-6|many|TRBD2
TGTGCCAGCAGCTTGCGCCTTGGACCCGGGACTAGAACAGATACGCAGTATTTT
CASSLRLGPGTRTDTQYF
>TRBJ2-7|TRBV6-5|many|TRBD1
TGTGCCAGCAGTTACTCGGGACAGGGGAGCAGTTACGAGCAGTACTTC
CASSYSGQGSSYEQYF
>TRBJ2-2|TRBV29-1|many|-
TGCAGCGTTGAAGGAGATTCCGGGGAGCTGTTTTTT
CSVEGDSGELFF
>TRBJ2-1|TRBV7-9|many|-
TGTGCCAGCAGCTTCATTGGGGTCGATGAGCAGTTCTTC
CASSFIGVDEQFF